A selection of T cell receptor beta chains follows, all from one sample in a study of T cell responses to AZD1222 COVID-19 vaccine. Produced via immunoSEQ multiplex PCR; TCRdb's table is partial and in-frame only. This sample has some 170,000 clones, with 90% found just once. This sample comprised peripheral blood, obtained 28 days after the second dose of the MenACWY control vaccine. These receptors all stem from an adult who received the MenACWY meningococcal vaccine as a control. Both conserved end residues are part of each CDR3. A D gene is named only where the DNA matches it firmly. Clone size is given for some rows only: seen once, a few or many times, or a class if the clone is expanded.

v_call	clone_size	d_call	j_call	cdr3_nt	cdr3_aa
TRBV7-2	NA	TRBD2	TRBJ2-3	TGTGCCAGCACCCCCGGAAGCGGGAGGGCCACAGATACGCAGTATTTT	CASTPGSGRATDTQYF
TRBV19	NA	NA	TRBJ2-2	TGTGCCAGTACCGGGGGCGTAGGAAACACCGGGGAGCTGTTTTTT	CASTGGVGNTGELFF
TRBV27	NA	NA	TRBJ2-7	TGTGCCAGCAGGTCTCAGGGGGGTTTGTACGAGCAGTACTTC	CASRSQGGLYEQYF
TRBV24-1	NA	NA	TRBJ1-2	TGTGCCACCAGTGATAGGAGGAAAGAGGGCTACACCTTC	CATSDRRKEGYTF
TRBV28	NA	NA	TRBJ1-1	TGTGCCAGCAGAAACCCCAGGGGAGCTTTCTTT	CASRNPRGAFF
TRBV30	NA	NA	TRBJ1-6	TGTGCCTGGAGAGGTTACAGAAAGTTCAATTCACCCCTCCACTTT	CAWRGYRKFNSPLHF
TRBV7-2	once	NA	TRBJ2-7	TGTGCCAGCAGCGTAATGGGGAGTCAGAGCTACGAGCAGTACTTC	CASSVMGSQSYEQYF
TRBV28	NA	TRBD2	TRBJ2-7	TGTGCCAGCAGTTTAGCGGGAGGGGCCTACGAGCAGTACTTC	CASSLAGGAYEQYF
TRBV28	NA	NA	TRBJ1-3	TGTGCCAGCAGTTTCGTAGACACCATATATTTT	CASSFVDTIYF
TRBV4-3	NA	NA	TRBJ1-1	TGCGCCAGCAGCCATGAGCCGGGGGGGTTGAACACTGAAGCTTTCTTT	CASSHEPGGLNTEAFF
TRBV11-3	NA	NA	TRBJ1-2	TGTGCCAGCAGCTTAGATCAGAGGAGCTACTATGGCTACACCTTC	CASSLDQRSYYGYTF
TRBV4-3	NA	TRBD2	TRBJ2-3	TGCGCCAGCAGCCAAGATCCGGGAGGAAGACCCAGCGGAAGCACAGATACGCAGTATTTT	CASSQDPGGRPSGSTDTQYF
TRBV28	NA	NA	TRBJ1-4	TGTGCCAGCAGCCCCTTTAGGGGGTCTAATGAAAAACTGTTTTTT	CASSPFRGSNEKLFF
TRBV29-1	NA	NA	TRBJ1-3	TGCAGCGGTCTCTTACTGGGAAACACCATATATTTT	CSGLLLGNTIYF
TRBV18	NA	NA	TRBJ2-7	TGTGCCAGCTCACACCTCAACCCTGGACAGTCCTACGAGCAGTACTTC	CASSHLNPGQSYEQYF
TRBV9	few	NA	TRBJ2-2	TGTGCCAGCAGCGCCGGGGGTGCCGGCGGGGAGCTGTTTTTT	CASSAGGAGGELFF
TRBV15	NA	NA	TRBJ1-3	TGTGCCACCAGCAGAGGGTTTTTTGGAAACACCATATATTTT	CATSRGFFGNTIYF
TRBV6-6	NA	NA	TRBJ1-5	TGTGCCAGCAGTCGCCTCTTTGACAGATCCAATCAGCCCCAGCATTTT	CASSRLFDRSNQPQHF
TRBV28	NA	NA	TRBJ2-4	TGTGCCAGCAGTTTCGGGGTTTCGCAGCTAGCCAAAAACATTCAGTACTTC	CASSFGVSQLAKNIQYF
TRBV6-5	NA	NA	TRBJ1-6	TGTGCCAGCACAAGGACAGACGCCCCGCCATCACCCCTCCACTTT	CASTRTDAPPSPLHF
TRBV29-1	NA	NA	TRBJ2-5	TGCAGCGTCGCCGCAGAGACCCAGTACTTC	CSVAAETQYF
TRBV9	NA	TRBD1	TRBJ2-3	TGTGCCAGCAGCGTACGACGCACCGGGACAGGGCTTCCAGATACGCAGTATTTT	CASSVRRTGTGLPDTQYF
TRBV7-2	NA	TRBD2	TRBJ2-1	TGTGCCAGCAGCTCGTCTAGCGGTGTAGGCAATGAGCAGTTCTTC	CASSSSSGVGNEQFF
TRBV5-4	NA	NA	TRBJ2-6	TGTGCCAGCAGCTTGGCAGACAGTGGGGCCAACGTCCTGACTTTC	CASSLADSGANVLTF
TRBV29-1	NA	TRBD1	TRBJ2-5	TGCAGCGTTGTGGGACAGGGTGTTTTGGAGACCCAGTACTTC	CSVVGQGVLETQYF
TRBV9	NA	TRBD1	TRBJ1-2	TGTGCCAGCAGCGGACTCCGGGACAGGACACTGCTTCTGTATGGCTACACCTTC	CASSGLRDRTLLLYGYTF
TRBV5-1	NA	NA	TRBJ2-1	TGCGCCAGCCGTTCCACCGGGCCTTACAATGAGCAGTTCTTC	CASRSTGPYNEQFF
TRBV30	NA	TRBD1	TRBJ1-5	TGTGCCTGGAGTCCGGGACAGGGGTTCAATCAGCCCCAGCATTTT	CAWSPGQGFNQPQHF
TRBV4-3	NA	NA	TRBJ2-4	TGCGCCAGCAGCCAAGATAAGAGGACAGCTTACCCTTCCAAAAACATTCAGTACTTC	CASSQDKRTAYPSKNIQYF
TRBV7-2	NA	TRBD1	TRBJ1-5	TGTGCCAGCAGCTTAGTACAGGGGGCGAATCAGCCCCAGCATTTT	CASSLVQGANQPQHF
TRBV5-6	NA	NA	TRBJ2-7	TGTGCCAGCAGCTTGTCGGGGGTAGGCTCCTACGAGCAGTACTTC	CASSLSGVGSYEQYF
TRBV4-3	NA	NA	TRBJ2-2	TGCGCCAGCAGCCAAGATTTAAGTGAAGGAAGGACCGGGGAGCTGTTTTTT	CASSQDLSEGRTGELFF
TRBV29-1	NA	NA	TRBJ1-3	TGCAGCGTCCAGTACGAGGGGGGTCTTGGAAACACCATATATTTT	CSVQYEGGLGNTIYF
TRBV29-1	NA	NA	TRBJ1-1	TGCAGCGTTGAACCTATGCATGAAGCTTTCTTT	CSVEPMHEAFF
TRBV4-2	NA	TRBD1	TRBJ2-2	TGTGCCAGCAGCCTGGACAGGGACACCGGGGAGCTGTTTTTT	CASSLDRDTGELFF